This passage covers 8 T cell receptor beta chains from one sample sequenced in a study of CXCR3-negative and CXCR3-positive naive CD8 T cells. Their antigens remain unidentified. The method, 5' RACE with UMI labels, was used to prepare the TRB cDNA libraries. TCRdb re-called the 5' RACE reads and catalogs CDR3 proteins one per entry, DNA excluded. This repertoire includes some 120,000 distinct CDR3 sequences. General study points: A higher hydrophobicity marked the TRB CDR3s of CXCR3-positive naive cells versus CXCR3-negative naive cells.

Sequencing was done on a sample of naive CXCR3+ CD8+ T cells from blood. Subset reported: CD45RO-CCR7+CD27+CD95- naive CD8+ T cells expressing CXCR3 (TNR3+). These receptors were collected from a human donor in good health. Some clones in this sample may be carry-over from other donors' samples.

This rearrangement joins TRBV20-1 to TRBJ2-7; the D gene TCRdb calls, TRBD1, cannot be checked with no DNA. Germline values: CDR1 DFQATT, CDR2 SNEGSKA (reference sequence). CDR3 length equals 14 residues. CDR3 protein: CSARDLTGGHEQYF.

V usage is TRBV6-1 and J usage is TRBJ2-7; the D call of TRBD1 rests on TCRdb alone, since no DNA is present to check it. The CDR3 covers 12 residues. Germline V gene sequence: CDR1 MNHNS, CDR2 SASEGT. The CDR3 here is CASSDTGYEQYF.

The chain links TRBV7-9 to TRBJ1-1; with no DNA, the TCRdb D assignment of TRBD1 cannot be verified. CDR1 is SEHNR and CDR2 is FQNEAQ in the germline V gene (reference sequence). CDR3 size: 12 residues. The CDR3: CASSLGRAEAFF.

The chain combines TRBV5-1 with TRBJ1-1. This CDR3 spans 16 amino acids. Germline-derived CDR1 and CDR2 are SGHRS and YFSETQ. The CDR3 protein is CASSLKGLGMNTEAFF.

V gene TRBV7-8 combines with J gene TRBJ2-1; TCRdb designates TRBD1, a call that cannot be tested without DNA. CDR1 and CDR2 from the germline V gene are SGHVS and FQNEAQ. This CDR3 is built from 21 residues. CDR3 protein: CASSPLLGGSWGEADYNEQFF.

The chain combines TRBV19 with TRBJ1-2; the D call of TRBD1 rests on TCRdb alone, since no DNA is present to check it. CDR3 size: 14 residues. CDR1 and CDR2 from the germline V gene are LNHDA and SQIVND (reference sequence). CDR3 in amino acids: CASSEQQGARGYTF.

V is TRBV29-1 and J is TRBJ2-7; the D gene TCRdb calls, TRBD2, cannot be checked with no DNA. The CDR3 loop spans 17 amino acids. Germline CDR1 reads SQVTM; CDR2 reads ANQGSEA. CDR3 amino acids: CSAGGSLGGTSSYEQYF.

The V and J genes are TRBV28 and TRBJ2-7. The V gene's germline CDR1 is MDHEN and CDR2 SYDVKM. The CDR3 sequence is 15 residues long. This CDR3 is CASSFGGRIQYEQYF. The variable domain in full, completed from reference TRBV28 and TRBJ2-7, reads DVKVTQSSRYLVKRTGEKVFLECVQDMDHENMFWYRQDPGLGLRLIYFSYDVKMKEKGDIPEGYSVSREKKERFSLILESASTNQTSMYLCASSFGGRIQYEQYFGPGTRLTVT.